This T cell receptor beta chain was identified during a study of radiation and T cells in renal cell carcinoma. Study observations and caveats: Top tumor clonotypes rose in blood 2 weeks post-radiation, then contracted.

TCRdb keeps only in-frame clones here, not all; method: immunoSEQ multiplex PCR. The sample shows tens of thousands of clones, around 78% of them seen only once. Regarding time point: blood 2 weeks post-SBRT. This sample's treatment: 15 Gy SBRT to primary tumor, nephrectomy 4 weeks later. Clear cell pathology was present in this patient's renal cell carcinoma. On this clone: What it recognizes is unknown.

Trimming left V 0 bases short and J 4 bases short, with 12 bases between. Germline lookup yields CDR1 SGHDN and CDR2 FVKESK. CDR3 length equals 15 residues. The sample was blood, taken from a patient whose treatment included radiotherapy and nephrectomy. This chain uses TRBV14 with TRBJ2-5; possibly TRBD2 for D (5 bases). The clonotype was recovered from a man between 60 and 75 years old with renal cell carcinoma. CDR3 loop: CASSQDEGPGETQYF. DNA of the CDR3: TGTGCCAGCAGCCAAGACGAGGGTCCGGGAGAGACCCAGTACTTC.